A single sample gave rise to the 10 T cell receptor beta chains below, sequenced in a study of control samples from healthy donors and cancer patients. Clones were sequenced by immunoSEQ multiplex PCR, and TCRdb holds only the in-frame ones, with some missing. The sample lists approximately 210,000 clones, roughly nine tenths seen once, with 1.8% in the top ten. Sequenced material: blood. These receptors originate from a man aged 25-40 years in good health.

The chain recombines TRBV29-1 with TRBJ2-1; 10 bases align to TRBD2. The CDR3 is made up of 17 amino acids. V shed 4 bases and J 0 bases; nucleotides not matched to a gene: 9. CDR1 and CDR2 (germline): SQVTM, ANQGSEA. CDR3 nucleotide sequence: TGCAGCGTTGCAGCCCTAGCGGGGGCCAACTCCTACAATGAGCAGTTCTTC. Its translation is CSVAALAGANSYNEQFF.

The J gene is TRBJ2-7, the V gene TRBV7-6; 12 nucleotides align to TRBD2. V dropped 0 bases and J dropped 3; count of bases not matched to a gene: 9. This CDR3 contains 18 residues. Germline values: CDR1 SGHVS, CDR2 FNYEAQ. CDR3 sequence (DNA): TGTGCCAGCAGCTTAGCAGGACTAGCGGGGCGCAGGGACTACGAGCAGTACTTC. Amino acids: CASSLAGLAGRRDYEQYF.

The chain combines TRBV7-9 with TRBJ2-1, with D possibly being TRBD1 or TRBD2 (5 bases each). The V gene's germline CDR1 is SEHNR and CDR2 FQNEAQ (reference sequence). The CDR3 covers 12 residues. The V gene lost 5 bases and the J gene lost 10 bases, with 12 bases spanning the gap. The CDR3 reads CASSERDGEQFF. The CDR3 bases are TGTGCCAGCAGCGAACGGGACGGCGAGCAGTTCTTC.

The V call is TRBV21-1, the J call TRBJ1-3. TRBV21-1 is a listed pseudogene. The CDR3 runs to 17 residues. In nucleotides, the CDR3 is TGTGCCAGCAGCAAAGCTTTACTGCCGAGCTCTGGAAACACCATATATTTT. Translation: CASSKALLPSSGNTIYF.

Only a few counts were recorded for this clone. This same CDR3 is encoded by further DNA sequences in the sample. The J gene is TRBJ1-1, the V gene TRBV2, with 11 nucleotides matching TRBD1. This CDR3 comprises 15 residues. Trimming took 3 bases from V and 5 from J; bases not matched to a gene: 5. CDR1 SNHLY and CDR2 FYNNEI come from the germline V gene. The CDR3 region has the DNA TGTGCCAGCAGTGAGGACAGGGGGCGCGGTACTGAAGCTTTCTTT. Amino acids: CASSEDRGRGTEAFF.

The V gene is TRBV10-3, the J gene TRBJ2-7; weak D call: TRBD1 (6 bases). This CDR3 spans 15 amino acids. Germline-derived CDR1 and CDR2 are ENHRY and SYGVKD. Trimming left V 6 bases short and J 5 bases short, with 20 bases between. The CDR3 is CAIRPTGLISHEQYF. The DNA of the CDR3 is TGTGCCATCAGACCTACAGGGTTGATTTCCCACGAGCAGTACTTC.

The chain recombines TRBV11-2 with TRBJ2-3, with a possible D match to TRBD2 (5 bases). Trimming took 7 bases from V and 6 from J, leaving 17 bases between them. The CDR3 length is 14 residues. Germline V gene data show CDR1 as SGHAT and CDR2 as FQNNGV. Here the CDR3 DNA reads TGTGCCAGCACCAAGAGAGCGGTCATGGATACGCAGTATTTT. Protein product: CASTKRAVMDTQYF.

This chain links TRBV2 with TRBJ1-3, with D tentatively TRBD1 (5 bases). Germline values: CDR1 SNHLY, CDR2 FYNNEI. CDR3 length: 15 amino acids. The V end lost 6 bases, the J end lost 4 bases, and 16 bases lay between the germline ends. The CDR3 here is CASRERQGVGNTIYF. The CDR3 DNA reads TGTGCCAGCAGGGAACGCCAGGGTGTAGGAAACACCATATATTTT.

The chain employs TRBV5-1 and TRBJ1-2, with D perhaps matching TRBD1 (5 bases). The V and J ends lost 3 bases and 7 bases respectively, with 16 bases between them. This CDR3 is 14 amino acids long. From germline, CDR1 is SGHRS and CDR2 YFSETQ. CDR3 sequence: CASSSRTGASGYTF. CDR3 nucleotide sequence: TGCGCCAGCAGCTCGAGGACCGGGGCTAGTGGCTACACCTTC.

This chain uses TRBV24-1 with TRBJ2-2, with a weak D call TRBD1 (5 bases). Germline CDR1 and CDR2: KGHDR and SFDVKD. The CDR3 extends over 13 amino acids. V was pared by 4 bases and J by 7 bases, with 9 bases between. The CDR3 nucleotides read TGTGCCACCAGTGACCCAGGGCGCGGGGAGCTGTTTTTT. Translation: CATSDPGRGELFF.